This TCR beta chain was identified in a study of cytomegalovirus exposure and HLA in healthy donors. Study results and caveats: It was reported that TCR beta sequences correctly inferred the HLA-A and HLA-B alleles for most subjects. A reported reduction in N-insertions relative to the approximately 690-donor mean was seen in an Asian-associated ancestry cluster in a later analysis.

This clone was recorded a few times. What it recognizes is unknown. The PCR ran on 60 Vbeta and 13 Jbeta primers. Method: immunoSEQ multiplex PCR; TCRdb's copy keeps in-frame clones and lacks some. The table shows roughly 200,000 clones, with less than 80% occurring only once. Germline loops: CDR1 MNHNS, CDR2 SASEGT. The CDR3 is 18 amino acids. The ends were cut back, 3 bases at V and 3 bases at J, with 21 bases in the middle. J is TRBJ1-3 and V is TRBV6-1; D possibly corresponds to TRBD1 (5 bases). Input material: PBMCs. This TCR was recovered from a middle-aged woman in good health and CMV-seronegative. CDR3 sequence reads: CASSDVRGNGARGNTIYF. In DNA, the CDR3 is TGTGCCAGCAGTGATGTCCGGGGGAACGGGGCCCGTGGAAACACCATATATTTT.